Listed here are 2 T cell receptor beta chains from one sample, sequenced in a study of technical replicates of blood from a handful of donors. Profiling relied on immunoSEQ multiplex PCR, and the TCRdb table lists in-frame clones only, not all of them. The sample yields just over 95,000 clones, more than 90% seen once. Sequencing was done on a sample of T cells isolated from PBMCs. All receptors come from a human donor in good health.

The V call is TRBV18, the J call TRBJ2-7, with D perhaps TRBD2 (6 bases). The CDR3 is made up of 13 amino acids. The V end lost 6 bases, the J end lost 3 bases, and 12 bases lay between the germline ends. Germline-derived CDR1 and CDR2 are KGHSH and LQKENI. CDR3 in amino acids: CASSEGTLYEQYF. CDR3 sequence (DNA): TGTGCCAGCTCGGAGGGGACCCTCTACGAGCAGTACTTC.

The CDR3: CASSQLGGLTEAFF. The CDR3 DNA sequence: TGCGCCAGCAGCCAATTGGGGGGGTTAACTGAAGCTTTCTTT. V is TRBV4-1 and J is TRBJ1-1, with D perhaps TRBD1 (5 bases). The CDR3 is 14 amino acids. The germline V gene encodes CDR1 MGHRA and CDR2 YSYEKL. Trimming pared 2 bases from V and 5 bases from J, leaving 12 bases between.